This TCR beta chain was captured in a study of blood T cell repertoires in COVID-19. Study-wide background: The United States, Italy and Spain provided the acute and convalescent COVID-19 samples.

This clone was detected once. The data were produced by immunoSEQ multiplex PCR, yet TCRdb's version contains in-frame clones alone and is incomplete. The sample has hundreds of thousands of clones, approximately 90% seen once. The V end lost 4 bases, the J end lost 8 bases, and 14 bases lay between the germline ends. Germline assignment: CDR1 LGHDT and CDR2 YNNKEL (reference sequence). The CDR3 covers 13 residues. This TCR was recovered from a man younger than 40 who had recovered from COVID-19. The chain carries TRBV3-1 (or the pseudogene TRBV3-2) and TRBJ1-2; D is possibly TRBD1 (5 bases). The sequenced material came from PBMCs or T cells enriched from blood (not recorded which). The CDR3 DNA reads as TGTGCCAGCAGCCCAGGGACTCCCTACGGCTACACCTTC. Translation gives CASSPGTPYGYTF.